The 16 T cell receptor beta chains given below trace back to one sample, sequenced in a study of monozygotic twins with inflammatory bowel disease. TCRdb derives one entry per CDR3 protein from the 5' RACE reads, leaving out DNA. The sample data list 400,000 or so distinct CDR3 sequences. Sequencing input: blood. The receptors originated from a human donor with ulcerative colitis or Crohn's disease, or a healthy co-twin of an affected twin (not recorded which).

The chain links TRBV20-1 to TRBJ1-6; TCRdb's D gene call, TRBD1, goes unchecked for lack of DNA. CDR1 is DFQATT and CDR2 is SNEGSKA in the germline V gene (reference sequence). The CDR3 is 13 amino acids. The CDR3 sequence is CSAGLDRLSPLHF.

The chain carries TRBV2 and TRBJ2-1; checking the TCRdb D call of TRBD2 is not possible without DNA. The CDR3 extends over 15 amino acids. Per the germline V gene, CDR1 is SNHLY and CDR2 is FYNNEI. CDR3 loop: CASSEVRSSSGEEFF.

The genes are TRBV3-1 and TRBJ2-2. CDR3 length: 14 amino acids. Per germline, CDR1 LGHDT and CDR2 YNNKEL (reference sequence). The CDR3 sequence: CASSPNRVSGELFF.

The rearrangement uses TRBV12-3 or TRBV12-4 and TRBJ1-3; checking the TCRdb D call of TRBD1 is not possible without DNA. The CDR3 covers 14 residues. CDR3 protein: CASRTGGSGNTIYF.

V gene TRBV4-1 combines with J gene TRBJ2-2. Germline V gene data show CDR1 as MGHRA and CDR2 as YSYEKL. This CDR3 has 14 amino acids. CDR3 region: CASSQDLGPGELFF.

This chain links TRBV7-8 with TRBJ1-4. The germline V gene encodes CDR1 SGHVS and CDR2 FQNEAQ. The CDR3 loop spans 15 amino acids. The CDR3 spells CASSLVAAFNEKLFF.

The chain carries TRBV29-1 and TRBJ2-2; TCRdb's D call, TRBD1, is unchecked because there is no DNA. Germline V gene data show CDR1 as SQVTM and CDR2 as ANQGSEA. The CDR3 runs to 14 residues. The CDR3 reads CSVSRGIGTGELFF.

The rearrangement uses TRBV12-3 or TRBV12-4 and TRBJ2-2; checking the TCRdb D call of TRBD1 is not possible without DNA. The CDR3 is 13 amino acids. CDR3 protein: CASQWGGTGELFF.

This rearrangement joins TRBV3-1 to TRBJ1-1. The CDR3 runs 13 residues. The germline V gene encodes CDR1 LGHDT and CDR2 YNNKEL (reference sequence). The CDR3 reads CASSHGASAEAFF.

The CDR3: CASSVGGSNTGELFF. The rearrangement joins TRBV9 to TRBJ2-2; TCRdb's D call of TRBD1 is untestable without DNA. CDR3 length equals 15 residues. CDR1 is SGDLS, CDR2 YYNGEE, per germline.

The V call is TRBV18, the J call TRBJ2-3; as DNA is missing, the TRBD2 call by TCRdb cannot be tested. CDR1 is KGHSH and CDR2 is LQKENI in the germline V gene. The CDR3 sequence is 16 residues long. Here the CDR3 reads CASSPPGLAPTDTQYF.

The CDR3 spells CSVVRNLGDTQYF. This chain joins TRBV29-1 and TRBJ2-3. The CDR3 consists of 13 residues. CDR1 is SQVTM and CDR2 is ANQGSEA in the germline V gene.

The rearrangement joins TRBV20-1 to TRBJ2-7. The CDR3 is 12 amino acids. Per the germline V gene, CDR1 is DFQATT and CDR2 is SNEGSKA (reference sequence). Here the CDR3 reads CSARREVYEQYF.

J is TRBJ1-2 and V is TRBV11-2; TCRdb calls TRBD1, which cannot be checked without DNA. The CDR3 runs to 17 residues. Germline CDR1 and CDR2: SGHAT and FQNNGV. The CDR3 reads CASSLDPGGTTPYGYTF.

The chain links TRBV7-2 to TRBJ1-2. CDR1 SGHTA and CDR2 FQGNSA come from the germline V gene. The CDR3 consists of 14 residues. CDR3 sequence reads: CASSPEFLGYGYTF.

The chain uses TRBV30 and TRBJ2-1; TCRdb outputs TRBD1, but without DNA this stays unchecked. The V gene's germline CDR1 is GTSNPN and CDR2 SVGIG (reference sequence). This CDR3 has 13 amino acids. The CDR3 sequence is CAWSPNRDQEQFF.